The 28 T cell receptor beta chains below come from one sample, sequenced in a study of shared clonotypes between healthy human individuals. The table came from immunoSEQ multiplex PCR; TCRdb's copy has only in-frame clones and leaves some out. The sample includes about 2,500,000 clones, approximately 94% seen only once; the top ten take under 0.15%. Sequenced input: naive CD4+ T cells sorted from blood. The sample's subset: CD45RA+ positively selected. These receptors came from a man between 18 and 29 years old in good health.

This clone appeared a few times. The chain recombines TRBV7-2 with TRBJ2-5; D gene unclear. The CDR3 sequence is 15 residues long. With 0 bases removed from V and 4 bases from J, the gap between germline ends came to 12 bases. In germline, CDR1 is SGHTA, CDR2 FQGNSA. In DNA form, the CDR3 reads TGTGCCAGCAGCTTAGCGCTGATAGCCGGAGAGACCCAGTACTTC. It is translated as CASSLALIAGETQYF. The variable domain in full, with the rest retrieved from reference TRBV7-2 and TRBJ2-5, is GAGVSQSPSNKVTEKGKDVELRCDPISGHTALYWYRQSLGQGLEFLIYFQGNSAPDKSGLPSDRFSAERTGGSVSTLTIQRTQQEDSAVYLCASSLALIAGETQYFGPGTRLLVL.

The genes are TRBV4-3 and TRBJ2-2; TRBD2 aligns across 12 bases. Trimming removed 0 bases from V and 2 bases from J; junction bases left unmatched: 4. Germline V lookup: CDR1 LGHNA, CDR2 YSLEER. There are 18 residues in the CDR3. This CDR3 reads CASSQESGLAGNTGELFF. CDR3 DNA: TGCGCCAGCAGCCAAGAATCAGGACTAGCGGGAAACACCGGGGAGCTGTTTTTT.

This chain joins TRBV6-1 and TRBJ1-3; possible D gene TRBD1, 6 bases. The germline V gene encodes CDR1 MNHNS and CDR2 SASEGT. The length of the CDR3 is 13 residues. V gave up 10 bases and J gave up 2 bases, with 12 bases separating them. CDR3: CAIYRAPGNTIYF. CDR3 bases: TGTGCCATCTACAGGGCCCCTGGAAACACCATATATTTT.

To note about this clone: Other nucleotide sequences in the sample specify the same CDR3. The genes are TRBV9 and TRBJ2-3; D is undetermined. Between the trimmed V and J ends, which lost 0 bases and 4 bases, there was a span of 12 bases. Germline CDR1 SGDLS, CDR2 YYNGEE. This CDR3 is 15 amino acids long. The CDR3: CASSVGGSIPDTQYF. DNA for the CDR3: TGTGCCAGCAGCGTAGGCGGTAGCATCCCAGATACGCAGTATTTT.

The chain uses TRBV5-5 and TRBJ2-3; unclear D gene. The CDR3 totals 13 residues. Deletions cut 4 bases from V and 5 bases from J, with 11 bases between. The germline V gene has CDR1 SGHKS and CDR2 YYEKEE (reference sequence). CDR3 sequence reads: CASSQVGLDTQYF. The CDR3 nucleotides are TGTGCCAGCAGCCAGGTGGGTCTAGATACGCAGTATTTT.

The CDR3 coding sequence is TGTGCCAGCAGGGAGGAGCTAAGCTCCTACAATGAGCAGTTCTTC. As protein: CASREELSSYNEQFF. The chain is built from TRBV11-2 and TRBJ2-1; D might be TRBD2 (5 bases). Germline V lookup: CDR1 SGHAT, CDR2 FQNNGV. The CDR3 is 15 amino acids. The V end lost 6 bases, the J end lost 0 bases, and 12 bases lay between the germline ends.

The gene calls are TRBV2 and TRBJ2-7, with D maybe TRBD2 (5 bases). The CDR3 covers 15 residues. The germline V and J ends were trimmed by 3 bases and 2 bases, with 14 bases remaining between them. Germline values: CDR1 SNHLY, CDR2 FYNNEI. For the CDR3, the DNA is TGTGCCAGCAGTGATAGGCGAGGGTTCGCCTACGAGCAGTACTTC. It codes for CASSDRRGFAYEQYF.

This clone was found once. The chain combines TRBV10-1 with TRBJ2-1; perhaps TRBD2 as D (5 bases). The CDR3 is 14 residues long. The V end lost 10 bases, the J end lost 1 base, and 14 bases lay between the germline ends. Germline CDR1 and CDR2: WNHNN and SYGVQD (reference sequence). CDR3 in amino acids: CATCLARSYNEQFF. The CDR3 coding sequence is TGCGCCACCTGTCTAGCTAGATCCTACAATGAGCAGTTCTTC.

This clone was recorded a few times. The rearrangement links TRBV7-3 to TRBJ1-5; TRBD1 is a possible D gene (6 bases). This CDR3 is 18 amino acids long. Trimming cost V 0 bases and J 0 bases, with 15 bases left between them. CDR1 is SGHTA and CDR2 is FQGTGA in the germline V gene. The CDR3 sequence is CASSLTPPTGPSNQPQHF. CDR3 in DNA: TGTGCCAGCAGCTTAACACCCCCTACAGGGCCTAGCAATCAGCCCCAGCATTTT.

The chain couples TRBV28 to TRBJ2-1; D unresolved. The V end was cut by 4 bases, the J end by 10 bases, with 8 bases between. The CDR3 has 11 residues. From germline, CDR1 is MDHEN and CDR2 SYDVKM. The CDR3 is CASSSLSEQFF. In DNA form, the CDR3 reads TGTGCCAGCAGTTCCCTTTCCGAGCAGTTCTTC. Looking up the rest from reference TRBV28 and TRBJ2-1 gives the full variable domain: DVKVTQSSRYLVKRTGEKVFLECVQDMDHENMFWYRQDPGLGLRLIYFSYDVKMKEKGDIPEGYSVSREKKERFSLILESASTNQTSMYLCASSSLSEQFFGPGTRLTVL.

V is TRBV1 and J is TRBJ2-1. TRBV1 is a pseudogene locus. This CDR3 contains 14 residues. Here the CDR3 reads CTSGLGNSRDEQFF. For the CDR3, the DNA is TGCACCAGCGGTCTGGGGAATAGTCGCGATGAGCAGTTCTTC.

This clone was counted only a few times. This chain joins TRBV5-1 and TRBJ1-2; D gene ambiguous. CDR1 and CDR2 (germline): SGHRS, YFSETQ. CDR3 length: 15 residues. V was clipped by 5 bases and J by 7 bases, with 21 bases between them. In nucleotides, the CDR3 is TGCGCCAGCAGGGCAGGTCGGACCCCCTCTCCTGGCTACACCTTC. Translating gives CASRAGRTPSPGYTF.

V gene TRBV6-5 combines with J gene TRBJ2-7; TRBD2 matches 10 bases. V was pared by 6 bases and J by 3 bases, with 2 bases of the junction left unmatched. Germline V lookup: CDR1 MNHEY, CDR2 SVGAGI. The CDR3 has 13 amino acids. The CDR3: CASRLAGNYEQYF. In nucleotides, the CDR3 is TGTGCCAGCAGACTAGCGGGAAACTACGAGCAGTACTTC.

The gene calls are TRBV6-6 and TRBJ2-7; 7 bases line up with TRBD1. CDR3 size: 13 residues. Per germline, CDR1 MNHNY and CDR2 SVGAGI (reference sequence). The V and J ends lost 5 bases and 2 bases, in that order; junction bases with no gene match: 3. The CDR3 DNA follows: TGTGCCAGCAGTCCGGGACAGCCCTACGAGCAGTACTTC. Translation: CASSPGQPYEQYF.

This chain uses TRBV2 with TRBJ1-2; a possible D gene is TRBD1 (5 bases). With 5 bases removed from V and 1 base from J, the gap between germline ends came to 20 bases. From germline, CDR1 is SNHLY and CDR2 FYNNEI. The CDR3 consists of 17 residues. CDR3 amino acids: CASSPRGGGGINYGYTF. CDR3 coding DNA: TGTGCCAGCAGTCCCCGGGGGGGTGGCGGAATTAACTATGGCTACACCTTC.

The chain recombines TRBV28 with TRBJ1-4, with 7 bases that match TRBD1. V lost 6 bases, J lost 7 bases, and 8 bases stayed unmatched. The CDR3 contains 14 residues. Germline V lookup: CDR1 MDHEN, CDR2 SYDVKM. As DNA, the CDR3 is TGTGCCAGCAGCTCCACAGGGGCAGGTGAAAAACTGTTTTTT. Translating gives CASSSTGAGEKLFF.

The chain joins TRBV19 to TRBJ2-7; the D gene is possibly TRBD2 (5 bases). The V and J ends lost 5 bases and 3 bases respectively, with 11 bases between them. The CDR3 contains 13 residues. Germline V gene data show CDR1 as LNHDA and CDR2 as SQIVND (reference sequence). The DNA of the CDR3 is TGTGCCAGTAGTCCCGATGGAGGCTACGAGCAGTACTTC. It codes for CASSPDGGYEQYF.

This chain joins TRBV4-1 and TRBJ2-1; no firm D call. The ends were cut back, 0 bases at V and 10 bases at J, with 10 bases in the middle. The CDR3 contains 13 residues. Per germline, CDR1 MGHRA and CDR2 YSYEKL. As DNA, the CDR3 is TGCGCCAGCAGCCAAGAATATGTGAGAGAGCAGTTCTTC. It encodes CASSQEYVREQFF.

The table lists this clone with a few counts. This chain links TRBV7-2 with TRBJ1-5; perhaps TRBD1 as D (5 bases). Germline values: CDR1 SGHTA, CDR2 FQGNSA. The CDR3 is 14 residues long. The ends were cut back, 5 bases at V and 2 bases at J, with 10 bases in the middle. CDR3 DNA: TGTGCCAGCAGCGACGGGACTGGCAATCAGCCCCAGCATTTT. Protein sequence: CASSDGTGNQPQHF.

The chain uses TRBV30 and TRBJ1-5; 10 bases are shared with TRBD1. The junction had 9 bases not matched to a gene; V was cut back by 0 bases and J by 7 bases. The length of the CDR3 is 16 residues. Germline V CDR1 and CDR2: GTSNPN, SVGIG (reference sequence). The CDR3 here is CAWSVGRDRGLQPQHF. CDR3 nucleotides: TGTGCCTGGAGTGTAGGCCGGGACAGGGGATTACAGCCCCAGCATTTT.

As regards this clone: The sample holds other DNA sequences that translate to the same CDR3. V gene TRBV18 combines with J gene TRBJ1-1; D is possibly TRBD1 (6 bases). Germline V gene data show CDR1 as KGHSH and CDR2 as LQKENI. V dropped 3 bases and J dropped 0 bases, with 8 bases sitting between them. The CDR3 is 14 amino acids. CDR3 in DNA: TGTGCCAGCTCACCGGGACACATGAACACTGAAGCTTTCTTT. It is translated as CASSPGHMNTEAFF.

The chain joins TRBV19 to TRBJ2-2; 7 nucleotides match TRBD1. Per germline, CDR1 LNHDA and CDR2 SQIVND (reference sequence). The CDR3 has 17 residues. V was clipped by 5 bases and J by 3 bases; unmatched bases: 12. The DNA of the CDR3 is TGTGCCAGTAGTCTTCGGACTCGGACAGGCTACACCGGGGAGCTGTTTTTT. Protein product: CASSLRTRTGYTGELFF.

V gene TRBV5-1 combines with J gene TRBJ1-6; D is undetermined. CDR1 is SGHRS and CDR2 is YFSETQ in the germline V gene. The V end lost 0 bases, the J end lost 0 bases, and 10 bases lay between the germline ends. This CDR3 is 17 amino acids long. The CDR3 DNA follows: TGCGCCAGCAGCTTGGCCGGCGGAGACTCCTATAATTCACCCCTCCACTTT. Residues: CASSLAGGDSYNSPLHF.

As concerns this clone: Other DNA sequences in the sample encode the same CDR3. V and J are TRBV6-5 and TRBJ2-1, with 7 bases identical to TRBD1. V was clipped by 2 bases and J by 0 bases; unmatched bases: 4. Germline V CDR1 and CDR2: MNHEY, SVGAGI. The CDR3 sequence is 16 residues long. The CDR3 loop reads CASSYNRQGSYNEQFF. CDR3 bases: TGTGCCAGCAGTTACAATCGACAGGGCTCCTACAATGAGCAGTTCTTC.

The V and J genes are TRBV2 and TRBJ2-7; D is ambiguous. The CDR3 extends over 13 amino acids. Germline lookup yields CDR1 SNHLY and CDR2 FYNNEI. Trimming took 2 bases from V and 6 from J, leaving 11 bases between them. In DNA, the CDR3 is TGTGCCAGCAGTGAAATCTTGCAGAGCGAGCAGTACTTC. Residues: CASSEILQSEQYF.

CDR3 region: CASIEGTGIVETQYF. CDR3 nucleotides: TGTGCCAGCATCGAAGGGACAGGGATTGTGGAGACCCAGTACTTC. This rearrangement joins TRBV2 to TRBJ2-5; 9 bases are shared with TRBD1. The trim removed 7 bases at V and 5 bases at J, leaving 11 bases unmatched. This CDR3 region has 15 residues. CDR1 and CDR2 from the germline V gene are SNHLY and FYNNEI.

Concerning this clone itself: Other DNA sequences in the same sample also yield this CDR3. The genes are TRBV6-6 and TRBJ2-7; D unclear. V was shortened by 6 bases and J by 4 bases, with 10 bases between the two germline ends. This CDR3 has 12 amino acids. Per germline, CDR1 MNHNY and CDR2 SVGAGI (reference sequence). The CDR3: CASRLPPYEQYF. The CDR3 region has the DNA TGTGCCAGCAGACTACCTCCGTACGAGCAGTACTTC.

The CDR3 DNA is TGTGCCAGCAGAGCCGTTGTCGGGGGCTCGGACGAGCAGTACTTC. Encoded protein: CASRAVVGGSDEQYF. V is TRBV5-4 and J is TRBJ2-7; D assignment may be TRBD1 or TRBD2 (6 bases each). Trimming cost V 5 bases and J 5 bases, with 20 bases left between them. The germline V gene encodes CDR1 SGHNT and CDR2 YYREEE (reference sequence). This CDR3 has 15 amino acids.